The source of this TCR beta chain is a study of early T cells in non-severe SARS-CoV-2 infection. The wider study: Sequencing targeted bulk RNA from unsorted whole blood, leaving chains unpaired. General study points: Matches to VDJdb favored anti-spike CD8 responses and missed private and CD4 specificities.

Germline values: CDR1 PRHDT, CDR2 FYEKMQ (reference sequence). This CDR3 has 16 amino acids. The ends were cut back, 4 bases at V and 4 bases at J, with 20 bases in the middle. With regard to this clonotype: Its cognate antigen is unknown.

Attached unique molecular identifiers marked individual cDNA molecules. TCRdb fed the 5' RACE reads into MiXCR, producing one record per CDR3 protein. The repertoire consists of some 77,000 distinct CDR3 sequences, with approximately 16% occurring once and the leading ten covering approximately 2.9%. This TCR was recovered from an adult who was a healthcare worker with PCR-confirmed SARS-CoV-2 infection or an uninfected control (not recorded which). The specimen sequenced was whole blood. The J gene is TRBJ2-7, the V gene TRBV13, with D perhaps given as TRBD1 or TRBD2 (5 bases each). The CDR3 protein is CASSSKGWGRPYEQYF. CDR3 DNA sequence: TGTGCCAGCAGCTCGAAGGGCTGGGGACGCCCATACGAGCAGTACTTC.